These T cell receptor beta chains were read from a single sample in a study of shared clonotypes between healthy human individuals. Sequenced by immunoSEQ multiplex PCR; TCRdb stores in-frame clones only, minus some. This table holds around 1.6 million clones, 95% to 99% found once. Specimen: naive CD4+ T cells sorted from blood. The source of these receptors is a young man in good health. CDR3s include the opening cysteine and the closing phenylalanine or tryptophan. Fields, in order: clone size, V gene, J gene, D gene, CDR3 DNA, CDR3 protein. A D gene is named only where the DNA matches it firmly. Size tells how often a clone was seen (once, few, many) or the class of an expanded clone, and some rows leave it out.

abundance: NA
v_gene: TRBV7-9
j_gene: TRBJ2-2
d_gene: NA
CDR3nt: TGTGCCAGCAGCTTGGTCGCGAACACCGGGGAGCTGTTTTTT
CDR3aa: CASSLVANTGELFF

abundance: NA
v_gene: TRBV11-2
j_gene: TRBJ2-7
d_gene: TRBD1
CDR3nt: TGTGCCAGCAGCATTGGGACAGGGAGTTCTTCCGAGCAGTACTTC
CDR3aa: CASSIGTGSSSEQYF

abundance: NA
v_gene: TRBV10-3
j_gene: TRBJ2-2
d_gene: TRBD1
CDR3nt: TGTGCCATCAGTGATCACAGGGGGCCAACCGGGGAGCTGTTTTTT
CDR3aa: CAISDHRGPTGELFF

abundance: NA
v_gene: TRBV28
j_gene: TRBJ1-3
d_gene: NA
CDR3nt: TGTGCCAGCAGTCTACGCGGAAACACCATATATTTT
CDR3aa: CASSLRGNTIYF

abundance: once
v_gene: TRBV11-2
j_gene: TRBJ2-2
d_gene: TRBD2
CDR3nt: TGTGCCAGCAGCTTACTTTGGGCTAGCGGGAGAGGGGAGCTGTTTTTT
CDR3aa: CASSLLWASGRGELFF

abundance: once
v_gene: TRBV5-6
j_gene: TRBJ1-1
d_gene: TRBD1
CDR3nt: TGTGCCAGCAGCACCGACAGGGCCGGAAGGGCTTTCTTT
CDR3aa: CASSTDRAGRAFF

abundance: NA
v_gene: TRBV13
j_gene: TRBJ1-1
d_gene: NA
CDR3nt: TGTGCCAGCAGCTTTCCGGTGGTGACTAAGAACACTGAAGCTTTCTTT
CDR3aa: CASSFPVVTKNTEAFF

abundance: once
v_gene: TRBV10-1
j_gene: TRBJ2-2
d_gene: NA
CDR3nt: TGCGCCAGCTCGGGGCATAGAGGATCCACCACCGGGGAGCTGTTTTTT
CDR3aa: CASSGHRGSTTGELFF

abundance: NA
v_gene: TRBV27
j_gene: TRBJ2-7
d_gene: TRBD2
CDR3nt: TGTGCCAGCAGTCCCCGACTAGCGGGAGCCTACGAGCAGTACTTC
CDR3aa: CASSPRLAGAYEQYF

abundance: NA
v_gene: TRBV29-1
j_gene: TRBJ2-7
d_gene: NA
CDR3nt: TGCAGCGTTAGCCAACCGGGAAAGGAGCAGTACTTC
CDR3aa: CSVSQPGKEQYF

abundance: NA
v_gene: TRBV29-1
j_gene: TRBJ2-7
d_gene: TRBD1
CDR3nt: TGCAGCGTTGCTAAGACAGGGGAGTACGAGCAGTACTTC
CDR3aa: CSVAKTGEYEQYF

abundance: NA
v_gene: TRBV5-1
j_gene: TRBJ1-1
d_gene: NA
CDR3nt: TGCGCCAGCAGCATGGTGGGGTATGGCACTGAAGCTTTCTTT
CDR3aa: CASSMVGYGTEAFF

abundance: few
v_gene: TRBV2
j_gene: TRBJ1-5
d_gene: TRBD1
CDR3nt: TGTGCCAGCAGTGCAACACGACAGGGTGGGCATCAGCCCCAGCATTTT
CDR3aa: CASSATRQGGHQPQHF

abundance: NA
v_gene: TRBV5-1
j_gene: TRBJ1-4
d_gene: TRBD1
CDR3nt: TGCGCCAGCCGTGTTGGAGGACAGGGGGGAGAAAAACTGTTTTTT
CDR3aa: CASRVGGQGGEKLFF

abundance: NA
v_gene: TRBV29-1
j_gene: TRBJ1-1
d_gene: NA
CDR3nt: TGCAGCGTCGTCGTCCCGGGACGGTATGGGGCTTTCTTT
CDR3aa: CSVVVPGRYGAFF

abundance: NA
v_gene: TRBV27
j_gene: TRBJ2-1
d_gene: TRBD2
CDR3nt: TGTGCCAGCAGTCGACGGGAGGGTAATGAGCAGTTCTTC
CDR3aa: CASSRREGNEQFF

abundance: NA
v_gene: TRBV9
j_gene: TRBJ2-1
d_gene: NA
CDR3nt: TGTGCCAGCAGCGTAGGGGTCGCGGGACGCAGCTCCTACAATGAGCAGTTCTTC
CDR3aa: CASSVGVAGRSSYNEQFF

abundance: NA
v_gene: TRBV13
j_gene: TRBJ2-7
d_gene: NA
CDR3nt: TGTGCCAGCAGCTTGCTAGCGACCTCCTACGAGCAGTACTTC
CDR3aa: CASSLLATSYEQYF

abundance: NA
v_gene: TRBV29-1
j_gene: TRBJ1-5
d_gene: NA
CDR3nt: TGCAGCGTTGTCTGGGGGCCTAGCAATCAGCCCCAGCATTTT
CDR3aa: CSVVWGPSNQPQHF

abundance: NA
v_gene: TRBV7-9
j_gene: TRBJ2-1
d_gene: NA
CDR3nt: TGTGCCAGCAGCTCTCCGGAGTACAATGAGCAGTTCTTC
CDR3aa: CASSSPEYNEQFF

abundance: NA
v_gene: TRBV6-1
j_gene: TRBJ2-2
d_gene: NA
CDR3nt: TGTGCCAGCAACCCCGCCTCAGGGCGGACCGGGGAGCTGTTTTTT
CDR3aa: CASNPASGRTGELFF

abundance: NA
v_gene: TRBV28
j_gene: TRBJ2-7
d_gene: TRBD1
CDR3nt: TGTGCCAGCAGTACACCGGGACAGGGGTACGAGCAGTACTTC
CDR3aa: CASSTPGQGYEQYF

abundance: NA
v_gene: TRBV18
j_gene: TRBJ2-1
d_gene: TRBD2
CDR3nt: TGTGCCAGCTCACCAGGACTAGCGGGAACGATTGAGCAGTTCTTC
CDR3aa: CASSPGLAGTIEQFF

abundance: NA
v_gene: TRBV25-1
j_gene: TRBJ2-7
d_gene: NA
CDR3nt: TGTGCCAGCAGTGAATACCCGTCGACCTACGAGCAGTACTTC
CDR3aa: CASSEYPSTYEQYF

abundance: NA
v_gene: TRBV6-1
j_gene: TRBJ1-5
d_gene: NA
CDR3nt: TGTGCCAGCAGTGCCGGAGTCGGGACCAGCAATCAGCCCCAGCATTTT
CDR3aa: CASSAGVGTSNQPQHF

abundance: NA
v_gene: TRBV2
j_gene: TRBJ2-3
d_gene: NA
CDR3nt: TGTGCCAGCAGCCCGAAGTCACACGGGACAGATACGCAGTATTTT
CDR3aa: CASSPKSHGTDTQYF

abundance: NA
v_gene: TRBV5-1
j_gene: TRBJ2-2
d_gene: TRBD1
CDR3nt: TGCGCCAGCAGACCTACGACAGGGCCCGGGGAGCTGTTTTTT
CDR3aa: CASRPTTGPGELFF

abundance: NA
v_gene: TRBV4-3
j_gene: TRBJ2-3
d_gene: NA
CDR3nt: TGCGCCAGCAGCCAAGGACTTAGGGGGGGAGATACGCAGTATTTT
CDR3aa: CASSQGLRGGDTQYF

abundance: NA
v_gene: TRBV27
j_gene: TRBJ1-5
d_gene: TRBD1
CDR3nt: TGTGCCAGCAGTGCCGGGACAGGATTAGGCAATCAGCCCCAGCATTTT
CDR3aa: CASSAGTGLGNQPQHF

abundance: NA
v_gene: TRBV5-4
j_gene: TRBJ2-1
d_gene: TRBD2
CDR3nt: TGTGCCAGCAGCTTTGACGGGAGGAATGAGCAGTTCTTC
CDR3aa: CASSFDGRNEQFF

abundance: NA
v_gene: TRBV19
j_gene: TRBJ1-4
d_gene: NA
CDR3nt: TGTGCCAGCCGTTCCCCGTCAAAACTGTTTTTT
CDR3aa: CASRSPSKLFF

abundance: NA
v_gene: TRBV11-3
j_gene: TRBJ2-1
d_gene: NA
CDR3nt: TGTGCCAGCAGTTTTACTAGCTACAATGAGCAGTTCTTC
CDR3aa: CASSFTSYNEQFF

abundance: NA
v_gene: TRBV11-3
j_gene: TRBJ2-7
d_gene: NA
CDR3nt: TGTGCCAGCAGCCGAGGCCAGGGGGGGTACGAGCAGTACTTC
CDR3aa: CASSRGQGGYEQYF

abundance: NA
v_gene: TRBV7-2
j_gene: TRBJ2-2
d_gene: NA
CDR3nt: TGTGCCAGCAGGCCCCCTACAGGGTTCAACACCGGGGAGCTGTTTTTT
CDR3aa: CASRPPTGFNTGELFF

abundance: NA
v_gene: TRBV5-8
j_gene: TRBJ1-5
d_gene: NA
CDR3nt: TGTGCCAGCACTCGGGTACAGCCCCAGCATTTT
CDR3aa: CASTRVQPQHF

abundance: once
v_gene: TRBV5-1
j_gene: TRBJ2-4
d_gene: TRBD2
CDR3nt: TGCGCCAGCAGCGTGACTCTAGCGGGAGGGCCGGGAAACATTCAGTACTTC
CDR3aa: CASSVTLAGGPGNIQYF

abundance: NA
v_gene: TRBV5-1
j_gene: TRBJ1-4
d_gene: NA
CDR3nt: TGCGCCAGCAGCTCCAACGACGGATTAAATGAAAAACTGTTTTTT
CDR3aa: CASSSNDGLNEKLFF

abundance: NA
v_gene: TRBV30
j_gene: TRBJ1-5
d_gene: NA
CDR3nt: TGTGCCTGGAGTTCAGGGGTCGGTCAGCCCCAGCATTTT
CDR3aa: CAWSSGVGQPQHF

abundance: NA
v_gene: TRBV6-5
j_gene: TRBJ1-2
d_gene: NA
CDR3nt: TGTGCCAGCAGTTACGGTGTGGGGGGCTACACCTTC
CDR3aa: CASSYGVGGYTF

abundance: NA
v_gene: TRBV19
j_gene: TRBJ2-1
d_gene: NA
CDR3nt: TGTGCCAGTAGTATAGGGGCCCGTAAATTCTTC
CDR3aa: CASSIGARKFF

abundance: NA
v_gene: TRBV2
j_gene: TRBJ2-5
d_gene: NA
CDR3nt: TGTGCCAGCACGGGGTACCAAGAGACCCAGTACTTC
CDR3aa: CASTGYQETQYF

abundance: NA
v_gene: TRBV28
j_gene: TRBJ1-5
d_gene: NA
CDR3nt: TGTGCCAGCAGTTTCGGTCGGGGGCTGAGTCAGCCCCAGCATTTT
CDR3aa: CASSFGRGLSQPQHF

abundance: NA
v_gene: TRBV18
j_gene: TRBJ2-2
d_gene: NA
CDR3nt: TGTGCCAGCTCACCACCGGGCCTGAGGGGGACCGGGGAGCTGTTTTTT
CDR3aa: CASSPPGLRGTGELFF

abundance: NA
v_gene: TRBV4-2
j_gene: TRBJ2-7
d_gene: TRBD2
CDR3nt: TGTGCCAGCAGCCAAGACCCCGGGAGGCCGGCCGAGCAGTACTTC
CDR3aa: CASSQDPGRPAEQYF

abundance: NA
v_gene: TRBV28
j_gene: TRBJ2-3
d_gene: TRBD1
CDR3nt: TGTGCCAGCAGTGGGCCAGGGGGCAGTATAGATACGCAGTATTTT
CDR3aa: CASSGPGGSIDTQYF

abundance: NA
v_gene: TRBV6-1
j_gene: TRBJ1-5
d_gene: NA
CDR3nt: TGTGCCAGCAGGAAACAGGGTGAAGGTCAGCCCCAGCATTTT
CDR3aa: CASRKQGEGQPQHF

abundance: NA
v_gene: TRBV5-5
j_gene: TRBJ2-1
d_gene: TRBD2
CDR3nt: TGTGCCAGCTCGAGGACTAGCGGGTACAATGAGCAGTTCTTC
CDR3aa: CASSRTSGYNEQFF

abundance: NA
v_gene: TRBV15
j_gene: TRBJ2-7
d_gene: TRBD1
CDR3nt: TGTGCCACCAGCAGAGTGGGGACAGGCTCCGGCTACGAGCAGTACTTC
CDR3aa: CATSRVGTGSGYEQYF

abundance: NA
v_gene: TRBV7-2
j_gene: TRBJ1-2
d_gene: NA
CDR3nt: TGTGCCAGCAGCATAGGGACTTCCACTCGACGGTATGGCTACACCTTC
CDR3aa: CASSIGTSTRRYGYTF

abundance: NA
v_gene: TRBV6-1
j_gene: TRBJ2-4
d_gene: TRBD2
CDR3nt: TGTGCCAGCAGTGAAGATAGCGGGACTAGCGGGAAAAGGGGTGCTACCAAAAACATTCAGTACTTC
CDR3aa: CASSEDSGTSGKRGATKNIQYF

abundance: NA
v_gene: TRBV19
j_gene: TRBJ2-7
d_gene: NA
CDR3nt: TGTGCCAGTAGTGGTTCCTACGAGCAGTACTTC
CDR3aa: CASSGSYEQYF

abundance: NA
v_gene: TRBV7-3
j_gene: TRBJ2-2
d_gene: NA
CDR3nt: TGTGCCAGCAGCCTCTATTCGTGGAGGGGAAACACCGGGGAGCTGTTTTTT
CDR3aa: CASSLYSWRGNTGELFF

abundance: NA
v_gene: TRBV28
j_gene: TRBJ2-7
d_gene: TRBD2
CDR3nt: TGTGCCAGCAGCGGACTAGCCGTCGAGCAGTACTTC
CDR3aa: CASSGLAVEQYF

abundance: NA
v_gene: TRBV7-2
j_gene: TRBJ2-7
d_gene: TRBD1
CDR3nt: TGTGCCAGCAGCTTGGACAGGGGGACCTACGAGCAGTACTTC
CDR3aa: CASSLDRGTYEQYF

abundance: NA
v_gene: TRBV6-6
j_gene: TRBJ2-5
d_gene: NA
CDR3nt: TGTGCCAGCAGCCTGGGACGGAAAAAAGAGACCCAGTACTTC
CDR3aa: CASSLGRKKETQYF

abundance: NA
v_gene: TRBV7-8
j_gene: TRBJ2-1
d_gene: NA
CDR3nt: TGTGCCAGTCTCCGTTGGACAGCATCCACTGTCCTACCCTACAATGAGCAGTTCTTC
CDR3aa: CASLRWTASTVLPYNEQFF

abundance: once
v_gene: TRBV27
j_gene: TRBJ1-1
d_gene: NA
CDR3nt: TGTGCCAGCAGTTTTTTAATGGCGGCTGAAGCTTTCTTT
CDR3aa: CASSFLMAAEAFF

abundance: NA
v_gene: TRBV11-2
j_gene: TRBJ2-1
d_gene: NA
CDR3nt: TGTGCCAGCAGCCCGGTAGGGGAATGGAACAATGAGCAGTTCTTC
CDR3aa: CASSPVGEWNNEQFF

abundance: NA
v_gene: TRBV27
j_gene: TRBJ1-1
d_gene: TRBD1
CDR3nt: TGTGCCAGCAGTTTATTATGGGCGGGACAGGGGGCGCGGAGCACTGAAGCTTTCTTT
CDR3aa: CASSLLWAGQGARSTEAFF

abundance: NA
v_gene: TRBV15
j_gene: TRBJ1-2
d_gene: TRBD1
CDR3nt: TGTGCCACCAGCGGGACAGGTTCTCCTTATGGCTACACCTTC
CDR3aa: CATSGTGSPYGYTF